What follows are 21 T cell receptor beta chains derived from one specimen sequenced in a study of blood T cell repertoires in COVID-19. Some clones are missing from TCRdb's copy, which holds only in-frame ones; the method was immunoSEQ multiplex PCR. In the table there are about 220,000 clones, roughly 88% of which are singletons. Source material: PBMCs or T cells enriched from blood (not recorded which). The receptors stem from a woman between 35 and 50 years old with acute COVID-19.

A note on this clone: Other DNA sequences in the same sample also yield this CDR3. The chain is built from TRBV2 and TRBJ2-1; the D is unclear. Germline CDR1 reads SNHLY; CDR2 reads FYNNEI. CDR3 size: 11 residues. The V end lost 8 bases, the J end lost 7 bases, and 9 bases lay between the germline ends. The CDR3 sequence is CASSLYNEQFF. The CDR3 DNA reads TGTGCCAGCTCCCTTTATAATGAGCAGTTCTTC.

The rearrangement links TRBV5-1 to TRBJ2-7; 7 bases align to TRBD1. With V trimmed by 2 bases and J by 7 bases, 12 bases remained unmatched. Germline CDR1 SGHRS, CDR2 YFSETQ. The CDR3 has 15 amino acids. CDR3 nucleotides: TGCGCCAGCAGCTTAAGGACAGGACCCCCTTGGGAGCAGTACTTC. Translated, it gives CASSLRTGPPWEQYF.

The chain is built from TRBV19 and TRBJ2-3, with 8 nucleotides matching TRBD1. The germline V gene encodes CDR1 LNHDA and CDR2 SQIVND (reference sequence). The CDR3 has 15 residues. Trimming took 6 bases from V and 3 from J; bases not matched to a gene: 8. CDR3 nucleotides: TGTGCCAGTAGCCGTGGACAGGGAGGAACAGATACGCAGTATTTT. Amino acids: CASSRGQGGTDTQYF.

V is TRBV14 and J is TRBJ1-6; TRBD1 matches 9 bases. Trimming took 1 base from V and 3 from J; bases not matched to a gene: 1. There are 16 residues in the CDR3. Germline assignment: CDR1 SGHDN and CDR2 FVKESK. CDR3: CASSQGTGVYNSPLHF. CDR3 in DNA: TGTGCCAGCAGCCAAGGGACAGGGGTCTATAATTCACCCCTCCACTTT.

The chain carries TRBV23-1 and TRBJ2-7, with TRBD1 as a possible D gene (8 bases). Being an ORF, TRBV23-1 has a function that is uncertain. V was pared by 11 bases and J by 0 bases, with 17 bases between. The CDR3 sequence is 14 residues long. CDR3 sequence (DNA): TGCGCCGGGGAGGGACAGGCCAACTCCTACGAGCAGTACGTC. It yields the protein CAGEGQANSYEQYV.

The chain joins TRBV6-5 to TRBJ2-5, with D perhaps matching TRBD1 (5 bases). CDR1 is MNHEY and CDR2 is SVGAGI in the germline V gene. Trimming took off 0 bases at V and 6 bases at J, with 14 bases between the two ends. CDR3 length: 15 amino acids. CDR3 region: CASSYSVQEKKTQYF. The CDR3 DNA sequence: TGTGCCAGCAGTTACTCGGTACAGGAAAAGAAGACCCAGTACTTC.

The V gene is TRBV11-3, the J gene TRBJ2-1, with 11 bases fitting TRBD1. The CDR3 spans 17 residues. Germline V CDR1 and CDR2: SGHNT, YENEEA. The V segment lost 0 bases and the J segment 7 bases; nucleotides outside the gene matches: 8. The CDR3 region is CASSLDAGTGGWNEQFF. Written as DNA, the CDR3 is TGTGCCAGCAGCTTAGATGCCGGGACAGGGGGATGGAATGAGCAGTTCTTC.

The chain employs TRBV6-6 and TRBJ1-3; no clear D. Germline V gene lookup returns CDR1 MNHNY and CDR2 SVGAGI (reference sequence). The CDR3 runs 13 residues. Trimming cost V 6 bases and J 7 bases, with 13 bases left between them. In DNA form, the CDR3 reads TGTGCCAGCAGCCAGCCGGAGGACAACACCATATATTTT. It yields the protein CASSQPEDNTIYF.

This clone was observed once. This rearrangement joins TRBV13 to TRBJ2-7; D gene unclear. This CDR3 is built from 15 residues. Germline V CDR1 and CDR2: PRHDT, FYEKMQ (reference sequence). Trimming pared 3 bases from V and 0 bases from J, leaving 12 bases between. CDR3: CASSFRGPYSYEQYF. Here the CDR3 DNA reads TGTGCCAGCAGCTTTCGTGGCCCTTACTCCTACGAGCAGTACTTC.

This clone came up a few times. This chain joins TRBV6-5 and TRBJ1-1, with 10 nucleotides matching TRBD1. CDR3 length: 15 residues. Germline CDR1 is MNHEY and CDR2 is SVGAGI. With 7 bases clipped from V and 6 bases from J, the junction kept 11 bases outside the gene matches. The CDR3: CASISQDRGVSEAFF. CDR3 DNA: TGTGCCAGCATCTCACAGGACAGGGGGGTATCTGAAGCTTTCTTT.

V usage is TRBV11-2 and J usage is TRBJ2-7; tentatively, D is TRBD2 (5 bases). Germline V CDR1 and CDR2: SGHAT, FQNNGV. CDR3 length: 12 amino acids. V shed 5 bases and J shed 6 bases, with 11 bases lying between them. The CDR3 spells CASSHGLGEQYV. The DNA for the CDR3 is TGTGCCAGCAGCCACGGACTCGGCGAGCAGTACGTC.

CDR3 region: CAISSQTGTEAFF. DNA of the CDR3: TGTGCCATCAGCTCGCAGACTGGCACTGAAGCTTTCTTT. The J gene is TRBJ1-1, the V gene TRBV10-3; D is unresolved. The CDR3 is made up of 13 amino acids. Germline V CDR1 and CDR2: ENHRY, SYGVKD. Deletions cut 6 bases from V and 4 bases from J, with 12 bases between.

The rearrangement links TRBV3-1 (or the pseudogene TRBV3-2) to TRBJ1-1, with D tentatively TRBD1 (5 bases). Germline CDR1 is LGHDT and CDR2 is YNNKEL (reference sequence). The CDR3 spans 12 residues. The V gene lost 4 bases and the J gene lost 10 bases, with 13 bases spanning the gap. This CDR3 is CASSPRGEGAFF. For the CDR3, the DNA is TGTGCCAGCAGCCCGCGGGGGGAAGGAGCTTTCTTT.

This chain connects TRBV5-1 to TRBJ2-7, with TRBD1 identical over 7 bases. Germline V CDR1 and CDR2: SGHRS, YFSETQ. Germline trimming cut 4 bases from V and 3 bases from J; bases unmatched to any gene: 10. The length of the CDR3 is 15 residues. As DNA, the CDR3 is TGCGCCAGCAGCCAAGCCGGGACAGCAAACTACGAGCAGTACGTC. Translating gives CASSQAGTANYEQYV.

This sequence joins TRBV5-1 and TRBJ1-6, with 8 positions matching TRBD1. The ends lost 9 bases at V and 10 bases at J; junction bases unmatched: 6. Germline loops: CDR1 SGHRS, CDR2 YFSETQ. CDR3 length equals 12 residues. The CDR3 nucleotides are TGCGCCACCAGACAGGGGAACTCACCCCTCCACTTT. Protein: CATRQGNSPLHF.

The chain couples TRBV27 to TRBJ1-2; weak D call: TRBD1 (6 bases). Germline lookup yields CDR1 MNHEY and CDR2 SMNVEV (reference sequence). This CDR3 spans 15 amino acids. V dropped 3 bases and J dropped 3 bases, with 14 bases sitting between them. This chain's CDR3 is CASSFTPRTDYGYTF. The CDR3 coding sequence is TGTGCCAGCAGTTTCACCCCTCGGACAGACTATGGCTACACCTTC.

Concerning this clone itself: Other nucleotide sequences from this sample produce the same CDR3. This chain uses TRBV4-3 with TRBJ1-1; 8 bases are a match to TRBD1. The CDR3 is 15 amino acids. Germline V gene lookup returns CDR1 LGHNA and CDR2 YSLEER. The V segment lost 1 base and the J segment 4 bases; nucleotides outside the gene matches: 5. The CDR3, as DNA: TGCGCCAGCAGCCAAGCCCAGGGGGCGGGCACTGAAGCTTTCTTT. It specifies CASSQAQGAGTEAFF.

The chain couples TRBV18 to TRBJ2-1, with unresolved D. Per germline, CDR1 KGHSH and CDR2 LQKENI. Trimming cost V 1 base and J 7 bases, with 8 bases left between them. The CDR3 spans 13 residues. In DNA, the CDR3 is TGTGCCAGCTCACCACGGTCTCAGAATGAGCAGTTCTTC. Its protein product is CASSPRSQNEQFF.

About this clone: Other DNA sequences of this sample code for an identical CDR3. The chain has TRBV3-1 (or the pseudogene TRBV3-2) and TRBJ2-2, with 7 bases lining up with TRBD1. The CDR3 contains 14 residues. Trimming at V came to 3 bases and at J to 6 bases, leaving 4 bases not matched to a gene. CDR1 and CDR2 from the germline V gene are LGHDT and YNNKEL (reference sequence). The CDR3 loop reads CASSQFQGAGELFF. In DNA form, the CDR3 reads TGTGCCAGCAGCCAGTTTCAGGGGGCCGGGGAGCTGTTTTTT.

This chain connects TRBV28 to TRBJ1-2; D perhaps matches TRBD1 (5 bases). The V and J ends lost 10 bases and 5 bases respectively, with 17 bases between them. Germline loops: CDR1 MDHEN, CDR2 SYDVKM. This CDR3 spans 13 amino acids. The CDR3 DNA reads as TGTGCCATCCTACCCCGGACAAATTATGGCTACACCTTC. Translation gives CAILPRTNYGYTF.

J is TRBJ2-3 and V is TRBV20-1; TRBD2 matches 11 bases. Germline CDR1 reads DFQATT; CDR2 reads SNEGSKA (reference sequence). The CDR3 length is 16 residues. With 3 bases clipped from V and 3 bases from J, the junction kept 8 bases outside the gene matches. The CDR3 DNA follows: TGCAGTGCTAGTCGGACCCCTAGCGGGGGGACAGATACGCAGTATTTT. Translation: CSASRTPSGGTDTQYF.